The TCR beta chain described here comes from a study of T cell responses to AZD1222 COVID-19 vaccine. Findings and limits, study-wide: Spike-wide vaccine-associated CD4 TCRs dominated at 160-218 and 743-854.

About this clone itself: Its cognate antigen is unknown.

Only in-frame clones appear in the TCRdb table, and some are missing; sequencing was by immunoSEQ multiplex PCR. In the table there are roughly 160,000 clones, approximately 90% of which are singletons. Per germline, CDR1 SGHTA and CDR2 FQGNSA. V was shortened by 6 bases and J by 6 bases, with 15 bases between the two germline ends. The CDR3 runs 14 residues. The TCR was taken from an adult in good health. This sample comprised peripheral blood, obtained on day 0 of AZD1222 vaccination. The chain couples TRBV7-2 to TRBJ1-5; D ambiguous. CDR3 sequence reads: CASRDGLGSQPQHF. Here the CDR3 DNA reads TGTGCCAGCAGGGACGGGCTCGGTAGTCAGCCCCAGCATTTT. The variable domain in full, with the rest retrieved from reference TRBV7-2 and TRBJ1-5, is GAGVSQSPSNKVTEKGKDVELRCDPISGHTALYWYRQSLGQGLEFLIYFQGNSAPDKSGLPSDRFSAERTGGSVSTLTIQRTQQEDSAVYLCASRDGLGSQPQHFGDGTRLSIL.